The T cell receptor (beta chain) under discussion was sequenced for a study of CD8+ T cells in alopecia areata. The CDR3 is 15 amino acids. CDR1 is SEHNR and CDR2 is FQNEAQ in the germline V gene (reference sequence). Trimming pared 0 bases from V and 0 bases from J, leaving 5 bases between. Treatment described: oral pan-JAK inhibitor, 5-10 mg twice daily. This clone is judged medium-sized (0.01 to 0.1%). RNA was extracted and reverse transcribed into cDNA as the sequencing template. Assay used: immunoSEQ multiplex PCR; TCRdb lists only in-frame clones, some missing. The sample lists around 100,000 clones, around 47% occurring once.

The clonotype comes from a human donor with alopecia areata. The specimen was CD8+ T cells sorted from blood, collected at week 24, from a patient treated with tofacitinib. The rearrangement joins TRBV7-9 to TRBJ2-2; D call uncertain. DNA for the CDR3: TGTGCCAGCAGCTTAGCAGGGTCGAACACCGGGGAGCTGTTTTTT. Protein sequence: CASSLAGSNTGELFF.